This TCR beta chain was sequenced in a study of blood T cell repertoires in COVID-19. This CDR3 is built from 15 residues. The germline V gene has CDR1 SEHNR and CDR2 FQNEAQ (reference sequence). Germline trimming cut 5 bases from V and 4 bases from J; bases unmatched to any gene: 9. Sequencing used immunoSEQ multiplex PCR; TCRdb keeps in-frame clones, though not all of them. The data contain some 200,000 clones, about nine tenths of them singletons. Cohorts were determined from participant-reported clinical history. This receptor was obtained from a young woman who had recovered from COVID-19. Sequences were obtained from PBMCs or T cells enriched from blood (not recorded which). The rearrangement uses TRBV7-9 and TRBJ1-2, with TRBD1 identical over 8 bases. The CDR3 sequence is CASSLPTGAGYGYTF. DNA for the CDR3: TGTGCCAGCAGCCTTCCGACAGGGGCGGGCTATGGCTACACCTTC.